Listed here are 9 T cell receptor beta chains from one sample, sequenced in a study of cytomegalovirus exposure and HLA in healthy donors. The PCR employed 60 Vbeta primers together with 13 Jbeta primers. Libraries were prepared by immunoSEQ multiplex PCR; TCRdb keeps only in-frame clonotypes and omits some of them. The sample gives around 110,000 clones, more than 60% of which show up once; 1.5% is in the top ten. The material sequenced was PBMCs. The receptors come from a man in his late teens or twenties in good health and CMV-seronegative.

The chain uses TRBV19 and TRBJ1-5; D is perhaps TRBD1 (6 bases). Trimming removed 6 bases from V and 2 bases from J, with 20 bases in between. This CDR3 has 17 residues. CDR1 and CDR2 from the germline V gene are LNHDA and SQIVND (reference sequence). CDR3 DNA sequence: TGTGCCAGTAGCATCCTAGGGGGTTCGGTCGGCAATCAGCCCCAGCATTTT. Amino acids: CASSILGGSVGNQPQHF.

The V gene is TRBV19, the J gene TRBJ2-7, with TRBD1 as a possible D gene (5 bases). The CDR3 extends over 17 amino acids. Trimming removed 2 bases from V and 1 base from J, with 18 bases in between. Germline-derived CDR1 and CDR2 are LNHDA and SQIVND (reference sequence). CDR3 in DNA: TGTGCCAGTAGTATAACGGTAGGGCAGGGTGGATCCTACGAGCAGTACTTC. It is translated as CASSITVGQGGSYEQYF.

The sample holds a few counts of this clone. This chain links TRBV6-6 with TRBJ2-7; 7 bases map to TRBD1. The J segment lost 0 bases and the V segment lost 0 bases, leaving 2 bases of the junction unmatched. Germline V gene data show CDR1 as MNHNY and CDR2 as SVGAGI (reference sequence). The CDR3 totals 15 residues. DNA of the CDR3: TGTGCCAGCAGTTACTCGGGACAGAGCTCCTACGAGCAGTACTTC. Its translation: CASSYSGQSSYEQYF.

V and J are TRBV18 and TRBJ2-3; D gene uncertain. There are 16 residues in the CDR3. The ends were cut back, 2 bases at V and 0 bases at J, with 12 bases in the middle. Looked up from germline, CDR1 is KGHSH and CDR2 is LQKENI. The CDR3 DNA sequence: TGTGCCAGCTCACCAACCAGGTTGTCCAGCACAGATACGCAGTATTTT. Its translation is CASSPTRLSSTDTQYF. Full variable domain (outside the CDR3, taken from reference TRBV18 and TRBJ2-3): NAGVMQNPRHLVRRRGQEARLRCSPMKGHSHVYWYRQLPEEGLKFMVYLQKENIIDESGMPKERFSAEFPKEGPSILRIQQVVRGDSAAYFCASSPTRLSSTDTQYFGPGTRLTVL.

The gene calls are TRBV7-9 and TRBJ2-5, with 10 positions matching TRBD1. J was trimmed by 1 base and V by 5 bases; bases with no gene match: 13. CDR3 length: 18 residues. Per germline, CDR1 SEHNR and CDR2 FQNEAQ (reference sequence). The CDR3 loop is CASSAKFSGTGVQETQYF. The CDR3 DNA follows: TGTGCCAGCAGCGCGAAGTTTTCCGGGACAGGGGTCCAAGAGACCCAGTACTTC.

The CDR3 bases are TGTGCCAGCAGTACCCTGGCCGAGCAGTACTTC. Its protein is CASSTLAEQYF. The chain recombines TRBV6-6 with TRBJ2-7; D remains unclear. The ends were cut back, 5 bases at V and 6 bases at J, with 8 bases in the middle. This CDR3 spans 11 amino acids. Germline V gives CDR1 MNHNY, CDR2 SVGAGI (reference sequence).

In nucleotides, the CDR3 is TGTGCCAGCACACAGGGAGAGGCCACCTACAATGAGCAGTTCTTC. Amino acids: CASTQGEATYNEQFF. The chain carries TRBV2 and TRBJ2-1; the D gene is possibly TRBD1 (6 bases). Trimming took 7 bases from V and 2 from J, leaving 15 bases between them. The germline V gene encodes CDR1 SNHLY and CDR2 FYNNEI. This CDR3 is 15 amino acids long.

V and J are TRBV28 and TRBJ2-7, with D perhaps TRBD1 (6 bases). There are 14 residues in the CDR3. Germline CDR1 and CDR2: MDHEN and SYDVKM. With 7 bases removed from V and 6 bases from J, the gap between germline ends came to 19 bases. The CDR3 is CASNQDRFGGEQYF. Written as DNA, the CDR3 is TGTGCCAGCAACCAAGACAGGTTCGGAGGCGAGCAGTACTTC.

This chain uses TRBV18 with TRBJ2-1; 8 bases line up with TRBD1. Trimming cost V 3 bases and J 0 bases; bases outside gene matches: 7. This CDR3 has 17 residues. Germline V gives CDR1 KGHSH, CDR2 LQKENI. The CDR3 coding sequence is TGTGCCAGCTCACCCAGGATACAGGGGGACTCCTACAATGAGCAGTTCTTC. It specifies CASSPRIQGDSYNEQFF.